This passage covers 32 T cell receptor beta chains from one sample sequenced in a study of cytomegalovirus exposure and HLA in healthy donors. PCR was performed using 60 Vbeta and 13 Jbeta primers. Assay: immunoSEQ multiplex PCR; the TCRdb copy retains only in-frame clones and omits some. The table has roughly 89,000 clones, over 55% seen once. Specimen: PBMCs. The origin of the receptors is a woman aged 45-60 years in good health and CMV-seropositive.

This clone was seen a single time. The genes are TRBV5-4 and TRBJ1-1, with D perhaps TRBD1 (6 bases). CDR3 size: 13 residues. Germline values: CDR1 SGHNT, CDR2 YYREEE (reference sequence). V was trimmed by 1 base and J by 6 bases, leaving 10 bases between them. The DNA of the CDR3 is TGTGCCAGCAGCTTGCAAGGGGGGGCTGAAGCTTTCTTT. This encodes CASSLQGGAEAFF.

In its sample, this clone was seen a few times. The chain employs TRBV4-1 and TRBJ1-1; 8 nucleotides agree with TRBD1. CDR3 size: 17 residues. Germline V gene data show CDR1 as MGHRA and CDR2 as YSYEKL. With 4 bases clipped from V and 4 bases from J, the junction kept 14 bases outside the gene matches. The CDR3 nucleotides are TGCGCCAGCAGCCTACAGGGGGGCCTTCAGGGGGGCACTGAAGCTTTCTTT. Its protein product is CASSLQGGLQGGTEAFF.

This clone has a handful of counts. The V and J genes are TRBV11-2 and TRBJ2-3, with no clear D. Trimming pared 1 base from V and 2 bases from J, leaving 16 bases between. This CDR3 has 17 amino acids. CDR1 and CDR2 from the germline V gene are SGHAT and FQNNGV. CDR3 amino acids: CASSLVIWQGDTDTQYF. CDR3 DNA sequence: TGTGCCAGCAGCTTAGTCATATGGCAAGGAGACACAGATACGCAGTATTTT.

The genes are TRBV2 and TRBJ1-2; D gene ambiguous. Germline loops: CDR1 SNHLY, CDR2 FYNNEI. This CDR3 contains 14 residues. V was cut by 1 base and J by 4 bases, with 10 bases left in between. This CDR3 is CASSEVGGSYGYTF. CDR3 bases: TGTGCCAGCAGTGAAGTCGGCGGTTCCTATGGCTACACCTTC.

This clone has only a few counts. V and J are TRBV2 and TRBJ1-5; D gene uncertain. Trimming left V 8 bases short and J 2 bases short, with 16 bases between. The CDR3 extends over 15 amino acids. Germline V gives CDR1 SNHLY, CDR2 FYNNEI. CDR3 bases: TGTGCCAGCGCTGCTGGCCACCAGGGCAATCAGCCCCAGCATTTT. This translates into CASAAGHQGNQPQHF.

For the CDR3, the DNA is TGTGCCAGCAGCTCCCAGGGGTTAGGCACTGAAGCTTTCTTT. It encodes CASSSQGLGTEAFF. The chain combines TRBV7-9 with TRBJ1-1, with TRBD1 as a possible D gene (6 bases). V lost 4 bases and J lost 4, with 13 bases in between. This CDR3 is 14 amino acids long. The germline gives CDR1 SEHNR, CDR2 FQNEAQ (reference sequence).

The CDR3 spells CASSWPGQGTDTQYF. For the CDR3, the DNA is TGCGCCAGCAGCTGGCCCGGACAGGGCACAGATACGCAGTATTTT. The chain joins TRBV5-1 to TRBJ2-3, with 7 nucleotides matching TRBD1. This CDR3 is built from 15 residues. The germline V gene encodes CDR1 SGHRS and CDR2 YFSETQ. The J segment lost 1 base and the V segment lost 3 bases, leaving 5 bases of the junction unmatched.

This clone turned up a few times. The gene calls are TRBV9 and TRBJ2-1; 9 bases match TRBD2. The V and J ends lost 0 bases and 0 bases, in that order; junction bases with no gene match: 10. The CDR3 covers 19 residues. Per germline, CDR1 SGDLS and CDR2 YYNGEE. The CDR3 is CASSVAGGGATNSYNEQFF. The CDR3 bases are TGTGCCAGCAGCGTAGCCGGCGGGGGGGCCACTAACTCCTACAATGAGCAGTTCTTC.

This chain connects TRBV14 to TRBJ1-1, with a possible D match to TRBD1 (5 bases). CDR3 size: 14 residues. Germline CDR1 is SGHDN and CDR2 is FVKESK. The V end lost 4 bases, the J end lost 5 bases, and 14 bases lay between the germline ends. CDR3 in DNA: TGTGCCAGCAGCCCCATAGGGGTTAAGACTGAAGCTTTCTTT. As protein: CASSPIGVKTEAFF.

CDR3 sequence: CASSPPEGARNTEAFF. CDR3 nucleotide sequence: TGTGCCAGCAGTCCACCAGAGGGGGCAAGGAACACTGAAGCTTTCTTT. The rearrangement uses TRBV28 and TRBJ1-1; TRBD1 agrees at 7 bases. The CDR3 has 16 residues. V trimming: 5 bases; J trimming: 1 base; junction bases outside the gene matches: 10. Germline lookup yields CDR1 MDHEN and CDR2 SYDVKM.

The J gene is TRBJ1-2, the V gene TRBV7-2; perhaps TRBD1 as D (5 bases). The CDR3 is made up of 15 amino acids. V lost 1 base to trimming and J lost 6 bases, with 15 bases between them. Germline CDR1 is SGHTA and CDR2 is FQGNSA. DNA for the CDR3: TGTGCCAGCAGCTTAGGAGTCGCAGGGCCCGATGGCTACACCTTC. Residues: CASSLGVAGPDGYTF. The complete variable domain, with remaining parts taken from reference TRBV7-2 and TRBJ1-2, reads GAGVSQSPSNKVTEKGKDVELRCDPISGHTALYWYRQSLGQGLEFLIYFQGNSAPDKSGLPSDRFSAERTGGSVSTLTIQRTQQEDSAVYLCASSLGVAGPDGYTFGSGTRLTVV.

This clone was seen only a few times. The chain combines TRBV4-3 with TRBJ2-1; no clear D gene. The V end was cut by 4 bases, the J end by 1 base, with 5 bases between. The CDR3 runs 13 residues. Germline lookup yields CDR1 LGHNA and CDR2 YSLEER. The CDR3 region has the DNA TGCGCCAGCAGCCCATTTTCCTACAATGAGCAGTTCTTC. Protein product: CASSPFSYNEQFF.

CDR3 nucleotide sequence: TGTGCCAGCAGCCCCGGGACAGGGTGGGGAGATGAGCAGTTCTTC. Translated: CASSPGTGWGDEQFF. The rearrangement links TRBV7-6 to TRBJ2-1; 9 nucleotides align to TRBD1. V lost 5 bases, J lost 8 bases, and 10 bases stayed unmatched. Germline V lookup: CDR1 SGHVS, CDR2 FNYEAQ. The CDR3 spans 15 residues.

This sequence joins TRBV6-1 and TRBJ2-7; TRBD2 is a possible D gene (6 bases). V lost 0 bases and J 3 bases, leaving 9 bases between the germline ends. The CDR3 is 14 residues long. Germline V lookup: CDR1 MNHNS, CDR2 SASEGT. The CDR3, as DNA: TGTGCCAGCAGTGAAGCGCTGGAGGGCTACGAGCAGTACTTC. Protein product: CASSEALEGYEQYF.

Here the CDR3 reads CASSPSGNTGELFF. Written as DNA, the CDR3 is TGTGCCAGCAGTCCTAGCGGCAACACCGGGGAGCTGTTTTTT. The chain carries TRBV2 and TRBJ2-2; 7 positions agree with TRBD2. With V trimmed by 5 bases and J by 2 bases, 2 bases remained unmatched. CDR1 and CDR2 (germline): SNHLY, FYNNEI. The CDR3 runs 14 residues.

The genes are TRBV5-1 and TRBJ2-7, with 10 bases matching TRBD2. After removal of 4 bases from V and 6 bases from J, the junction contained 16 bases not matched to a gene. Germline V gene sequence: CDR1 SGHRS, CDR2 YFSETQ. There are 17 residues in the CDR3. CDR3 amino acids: CASSVGIAGGEISEQYF. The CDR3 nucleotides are TGCGCCAGCAGCGTGGGGATAGCGGGGGGCGAAATCTCCGAGCAGTACTTC.

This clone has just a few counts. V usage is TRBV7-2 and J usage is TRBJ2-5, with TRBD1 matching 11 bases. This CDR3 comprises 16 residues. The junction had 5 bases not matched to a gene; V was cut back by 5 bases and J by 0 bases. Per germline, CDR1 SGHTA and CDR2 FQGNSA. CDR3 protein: CASSRGTGGYQETQYF. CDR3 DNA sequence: TGTGCCAGCAGCCGCGGGACAGGGGGTTACCAAGAGACCCAGTACTTC.

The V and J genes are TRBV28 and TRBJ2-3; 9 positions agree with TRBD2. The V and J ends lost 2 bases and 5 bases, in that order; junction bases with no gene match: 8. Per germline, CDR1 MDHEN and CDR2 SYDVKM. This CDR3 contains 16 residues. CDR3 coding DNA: TGTGCCAGCAGTTTAGAGGCGGGGGGGCGCAGAGATACGCAGTATTTT. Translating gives CASSLEAGGRRDTQYF.

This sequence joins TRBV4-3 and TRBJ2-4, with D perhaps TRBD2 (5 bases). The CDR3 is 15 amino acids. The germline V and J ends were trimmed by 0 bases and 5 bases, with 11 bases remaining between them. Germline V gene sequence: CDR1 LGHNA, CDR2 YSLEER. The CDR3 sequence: CASSQEHGLENIQYF. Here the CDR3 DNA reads TGCGCCAGCAGCCAAGAGCACGGACTGGAAAACATTCAGTACTTC.

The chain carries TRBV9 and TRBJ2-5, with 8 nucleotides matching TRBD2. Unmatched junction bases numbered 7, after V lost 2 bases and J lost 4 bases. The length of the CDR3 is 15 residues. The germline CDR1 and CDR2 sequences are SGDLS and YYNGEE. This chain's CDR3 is CASSVGGALVETQYF. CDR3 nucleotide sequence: TGTGCCAGCAGCGTCGGGGGGGCTTTGGTAGAGACCCAGTACTTC.

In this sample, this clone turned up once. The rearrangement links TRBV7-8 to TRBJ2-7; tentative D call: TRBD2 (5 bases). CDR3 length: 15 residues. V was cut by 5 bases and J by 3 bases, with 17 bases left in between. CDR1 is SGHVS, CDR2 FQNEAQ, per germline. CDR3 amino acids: CASSRPGAENYEQYF. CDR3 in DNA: TGTGCCAGCAGCCGCCCAGGAGCGGAGAACTACGAGCAGTACTTC.

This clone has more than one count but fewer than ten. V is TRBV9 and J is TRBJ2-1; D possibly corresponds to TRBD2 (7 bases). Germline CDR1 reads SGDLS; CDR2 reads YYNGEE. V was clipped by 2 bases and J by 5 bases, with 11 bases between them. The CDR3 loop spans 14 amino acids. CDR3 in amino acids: CASSVAGDNNEQFF. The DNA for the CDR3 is TGTGCCAGCAGCGTGGCGGGGGACAACAATGAGCAGTTCTTC.

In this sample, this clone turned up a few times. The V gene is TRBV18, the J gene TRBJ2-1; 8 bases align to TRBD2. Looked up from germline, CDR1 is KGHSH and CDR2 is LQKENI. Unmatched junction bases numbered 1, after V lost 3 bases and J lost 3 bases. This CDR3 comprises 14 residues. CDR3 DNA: TGTGCCAGCTCACCTAGCGGGGTCTACAATGAGCAGTTCTTC. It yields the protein CASSPSGVYNEQFF.

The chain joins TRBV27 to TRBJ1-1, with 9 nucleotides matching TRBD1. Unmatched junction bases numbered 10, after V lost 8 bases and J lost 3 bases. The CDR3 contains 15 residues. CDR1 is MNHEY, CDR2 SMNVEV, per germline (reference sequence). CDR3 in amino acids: CASSLGTGSHTEAFF. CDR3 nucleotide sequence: TGTGCCAGCTCTTTGGGGACAGGGAGTCACACTGAAGCTTTCTTT.

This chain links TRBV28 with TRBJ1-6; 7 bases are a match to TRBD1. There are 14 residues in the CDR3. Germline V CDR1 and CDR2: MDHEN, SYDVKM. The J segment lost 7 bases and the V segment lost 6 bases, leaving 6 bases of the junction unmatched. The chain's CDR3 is CASRSPQGNSPLHF. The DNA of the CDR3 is TGTGCCAGCAGATCCCCACAGGGGAATTCACCCCTCCACTTT.

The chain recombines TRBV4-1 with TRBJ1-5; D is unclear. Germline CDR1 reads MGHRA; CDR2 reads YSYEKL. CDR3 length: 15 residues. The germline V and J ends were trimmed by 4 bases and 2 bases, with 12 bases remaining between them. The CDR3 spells CASSREIGGNQPQHF. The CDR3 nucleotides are TGCGCCAGCAGCCGGGAGATTGGGGGCAATCAGCCCCAGCATTTT.

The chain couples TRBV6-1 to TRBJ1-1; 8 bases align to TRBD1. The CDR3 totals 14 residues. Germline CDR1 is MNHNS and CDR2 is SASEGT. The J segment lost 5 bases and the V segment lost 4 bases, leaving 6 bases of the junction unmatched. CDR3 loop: CASSAYRGGTEAFF. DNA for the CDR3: TGTGCCAGCAGTGCTTACAGGGGGGGGACTGAAGCTTTCTTT.

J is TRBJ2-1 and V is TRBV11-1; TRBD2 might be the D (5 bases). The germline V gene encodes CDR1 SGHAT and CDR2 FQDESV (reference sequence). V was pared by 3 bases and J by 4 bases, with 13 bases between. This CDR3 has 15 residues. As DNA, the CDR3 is TGTGCCAGCAGCTTTTCGGGGTCCGGGTACAATGAGCAGTTCTTC. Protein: CASSFSGSGYNEQFF.

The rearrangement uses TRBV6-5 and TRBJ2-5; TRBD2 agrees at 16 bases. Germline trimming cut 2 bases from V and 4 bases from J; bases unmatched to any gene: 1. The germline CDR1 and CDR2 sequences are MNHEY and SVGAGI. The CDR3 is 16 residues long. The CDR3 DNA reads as TGTGCCAGCAGTTACGGGACTAGCGGGGGGGGAGAGACCCAGTACTTC. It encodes CASSYGTSGGGETQYF.

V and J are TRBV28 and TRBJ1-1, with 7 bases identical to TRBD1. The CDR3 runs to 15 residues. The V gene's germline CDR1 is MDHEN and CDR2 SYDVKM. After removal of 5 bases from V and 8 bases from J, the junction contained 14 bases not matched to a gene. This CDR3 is CASSAPGQSYLEAFF. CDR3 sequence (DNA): TGTGCCAGCAGTGCGCCGGGACAGTCTTATCTCGAAGCTTTCTTT.

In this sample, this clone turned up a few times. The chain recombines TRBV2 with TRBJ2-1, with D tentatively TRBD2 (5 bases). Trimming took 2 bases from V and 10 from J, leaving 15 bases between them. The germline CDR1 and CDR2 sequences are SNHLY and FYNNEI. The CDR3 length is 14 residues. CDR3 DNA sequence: TGTGCCAGCAGTGAAAGGGCCCCGCCGGGGGAGCAGTTCTTC. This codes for CASSERAPPGEQFF.

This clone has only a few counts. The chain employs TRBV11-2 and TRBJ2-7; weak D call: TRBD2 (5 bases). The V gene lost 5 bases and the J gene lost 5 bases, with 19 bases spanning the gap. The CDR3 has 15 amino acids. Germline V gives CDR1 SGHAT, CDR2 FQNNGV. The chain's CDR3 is CASSRTSAEGDEQYF. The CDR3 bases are TGTGCCAGCAGCCGCACTTCAGCAGAGGGTGACGAGCAGTACTTC.